A selection of T cell receptor beta chains follows, all from one sample in a study of esophageal squamous cell carcinoma under preoperative chemotherapy. In TCRdb, the PCR reads were re-called with MiXCR into one record per CDR3 protein. The data show roughly 9,600 distinct CDR3 sequences, approximately 50% seen once. This sample was taken from a patient given preoperative chemotherapy. These receptors originate from a human donor with esophageal squamous cell carcinoma. The donor label of this sample is uncertain. Each CDR3 is given with its conserved first and last residue. D genes are given only for firm matches. The size of a clone is reported for some rows only, either as once, few or many, or as a class for expanded clones.

j_gene	abundance	d_gene	v_gene	CDR3aa	CDR3nt
TRBJ2-2	NA	TRBD1	TRBV6-1	CASGQYTGALYF	TGTGCCAGCGGGCAGTACACAGGGGCGCTGTATTTT
TRBJ1-2	many	TRBD1	TRBV27	CASSHVTGGYGYTF	TGTGCCAGCAGCCATGTGACAGGGGGCTATGGCTACACCTTC
TRBJ1-4	NA	NA	TRBV12-5	CASGLVLRGSEKLFF	TGTGCTAGTGGTTTGGTACTCAGGGGTTCTGAAAAACTGTTTTTT
TRBJ2-5	NA	TRBD2	TRBV27	CASSKPGLAGQETQYF	TGTGCCAGCAGTAAACCGGGACTAGCGGGGCAAGAGACCCAGTACTTC
TRBJ2-2	medium-sized	NA	TRBV6-6	CASSILGAGLTTGELFF	TGTGCCAGCAGTATCTTGGGGGCGGGATTGACCACCGGGGAGCTGTTTTTT
TRBJ1-1	NA	TRBD1	TRBV4-1	CASSQENWDRSDTEAFF	TGCGCCAGCAGCCAAGAAAACTGGGACAGGTCGGACACTGAAGCTTTCTTT
TRBJ2-3	NA	NA	TRBV6-1	CASGQTGTYTQYF	TGTGCCAGCGGACAAACCGGGACCTATACGCAGTATTTT
TRBJ2-7	NA	NA	TRBV6-5	CASSYSFLRIPGHEQYF	TGTGCCAGCAGTTACTCGTTTCTACGGATCCCCGGCCACGAGCAGTACTTC
TRBJ1-5	many	NA	TRBV7-2	CASSPSPYSNQPQHF	TGTGCCAGCAGCCCGAGTCCATATAGCAATCAGCCCCAGCATTTT
TRBJ2-5	many	TRBD2	TRBV5-1	CASSLVTSGRIQETQYF	TGCGCCAGCAGCTTGGTAACTAGCGGGAGGATCCAAGAGACCCAGTACTTC
TRBJ2-1	few	NA	TRBV12-3/TRBV12-4	CASSLSDATYNEQFF	TGTGCCAGCAGTTTAAGTGACGCCACCTACAATGAGCAGTTCTTC
TRBJ2-1	many	NA	TRBV25-1	CASSGGQTYRGQFF	TGTGCCAGCAGTGGAGGACAGACATATAGAGGGCAGTTCTTC
TRBJ2-3	many	TRBD1	TRBV28	CASIGRGQGTDTQYF	TGTGCCAGCATTGGAAGGGGACAGGGGACAGATACGCAGTATTTT
TRBJ2-7	NA	TRBD2	TRBV5-6	CASSGETSGRDQQYF	TGTGCCAGCAGCGGGGAGACTAGCGGGAGGGATCAGCAGTACTTC
TRBJ2-3	NA	TRBD2	TRBV6-1	CASTGPGGRAKNTQYF	TGTGCCAGCACCGGACCGGGGGGGAGAGCCAAAAACACGCAGTATTTT
TRBJ1-5	NA	NA	TRBV12-3/TRBV12-4	CASTPDSNQPQHF	TGTGCCAGCACCCCGGATAGCAATCAGCCCCAGCATTTT
TRBJ2-5	NA	NA	TRBV4-1	CASSRKVAEETQYF	TGCGCCAGCAGCCGTAAAGTAGCGGAAGAGACCCAGTACTTC
TRBJ2-2	many	TRBD2	TRBV6-4	CASSRLAGGVTGELFF	TGTGCCAGCAGCCGACTAGCGGGCGGCGTCACCGGGGAGCTGTTTTTT
TRBJ2-3	few	NA	TRBV20-1	CSARDQGSGTDTQYF	TGCAGTGCTAGAGATCAGGGGAGTGGCACAGATACGCAGTATTTT
TRBJ2-1	medium-sized	TRBD2	TRBV27	CASSPSSGSSYEQFF	TGTGCCAGCAGCCCATCTAGCGGGAGCTCCTACGAGCAGTTCTTC
TRBJ2-1	NA	TRBD2	TRBV4-1	CASSQGLASGKYEQFF	TGCGCCAGCAGCCAAGGGTTGGCTAGCGGGAAGTACGAGCAGTTCTTC
TRBJ2-1	NA	TRBD2	TRBV10-1	CASSPGLGSYNEQFF	TGCGCCAGCAGTCCGGGACTAGGGTCCTACAATGAGCAGTTCTTC
TRBJ2-7	NA	NA	TRBV4-1	CASSRGVNNGHEQYF	TGCGCCAGCAGCCGGGGGGTAAACAATGGTCACGAGCAGTACTTC
TRBJ2-2	NA	TRBD1	TRBV6-5	CASNLGQGATGELFF	TGTGCCAGCAATTTGGGACAGGGGGCGACCGGGGAGCTGTTTTTT
TRBJ2-7	many	NA	TRBV14	CASSQTFSAGYEQYF	TGTGCCAGCAGCCAGACGTTCTCCGCGGGCTACGAGCAGTACTTC
TRBJ2-7	NA	TRBD2	TRBV6-1	CASIKTSGGDNYEQYF	TGTGCCAGCATAAAGACTAGCGGGGGGGACAATTACGAGCAGTACTTC